This T cell receptor beta chain was captured by sequencing in a study of cytomegalovirus exposure and HLA in healthy donors (dated by TCRdb to 2016 to 2017). At the level of the whole study: A later analysis indicated that the 120 or so validation repertoires were generated on the platform also employed for the 666 repertoires of the first cohort. The aim of the study was to test whether cataloging public T cell receptors could identify signatures of past pathogen exposure. A separate validation cohort of roughly 110 different subjects was used in addition to the 666-subject first cohort. High-throughput TCR immunosequencing, statistical association of individual TCRs with disease status, and machine learning were combined to predict cytomegalovirus infection status. Findings and caveats that apply to the study as a whole: All 110 or so repertoires were used to score co-occurrence in the validation cohort in a later analysis, because that analysis had no HLA typing for the cohort. Most TCR sequences were seen in very few donors, while some public TCRs were found in many individuals. The classifier was reported to diagnose cytomegalovirus status with high specificity and sensitivity in both the original and validation cohorts. In vitro tests confirmed that a few of the cytomegalovirus-associated TCR beta chains recognize cytomegalovirus antigens. A later analysis found that TCRs clustered in the first cohort also tended to co-occur in the roughly 110 validation repertoires, with 94% of cluster scores above 0. A total of 164 TCR beta chains were listed by the study as associated with cytomegalovirus. The authors suggested that the approach could potentially be extended to other disease states and immunological phenotypes.

The donors belonged to the validation cohort of over a hundred subjects, which was separate from the roughly 670-subject first cohort. Receptor amplification or capture employed the immunoSEQ multiplex PCR assay. Turning to the authors' computational methods: A statistical classification framework was built to diagnose cytomegalovirus status from the catalog of TCR beta chain sequences. The immuneACCESS repertoire file appears here via TCRdb, limited to in-frame rearrangements. These files lack a portion of the clones; in checked studies, under half of the deficit traces to unresolved V genes, and the cause of the others is not known. V and J calls and clone size are given by that table; D and trimming were obtained from the DNA. This sample holds fewer than 140,000 clones; 88% were observed only once. About 1.8% of the sample is taken by the ten largest. Comments on this clone: No cognate antigen has been identified for it. The sample holds no much larger clone one base away, and base qualities are not on file.

Based on the germline V gene, the CDR1 and CDR2 sequences are SGHVS and FNYEAQ. Trimming costs V 7 bases and J 0 bases, and their ends lie 9 bases apart. The CDR3 starts with the cysteine, ends with the phenylalanine, and has 14 residues. The kept DNA is CDR3 alone, 42 bases in frame from the first base. The sample comprised PBMCs. This sequence uses TRBV7-6 and TRBJ2-2; the D gene identity is not certain. This sequence was found in a woman between 18 and 29 years old in good health and CMV-seropositive. The DNA sequence is given as TGTGCCAGCAAAGACACTTCGAACACCGGGGAGCTGTTTTTT. Its translation is CASKDTSNTGELFF.